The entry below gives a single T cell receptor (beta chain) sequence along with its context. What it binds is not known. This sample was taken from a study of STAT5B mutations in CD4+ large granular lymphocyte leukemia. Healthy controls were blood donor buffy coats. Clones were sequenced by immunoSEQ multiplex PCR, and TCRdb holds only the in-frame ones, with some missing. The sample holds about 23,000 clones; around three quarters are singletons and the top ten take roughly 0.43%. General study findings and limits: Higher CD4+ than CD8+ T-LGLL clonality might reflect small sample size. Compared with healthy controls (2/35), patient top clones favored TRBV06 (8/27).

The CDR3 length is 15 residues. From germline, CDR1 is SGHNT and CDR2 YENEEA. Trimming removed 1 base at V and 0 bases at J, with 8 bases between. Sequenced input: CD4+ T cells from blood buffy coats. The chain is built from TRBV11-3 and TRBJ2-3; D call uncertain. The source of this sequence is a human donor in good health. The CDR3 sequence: CASSLGESSTDTQYF. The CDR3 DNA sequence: TGTGCCAGCAGCTTAGGAGAGTCAAGCACAGATACGCAGTATTTT.